The 24 T cell receptor beta chains below all came from one sample that was sequenced in a study of blood T cell repertoires in COVID-19. Generated by immunoSEQ multiplex PCR, the TCRdb table keeps only in-frame clones and is missing some. The sample shows roughly 150,000 clones, more than 75% of them seen only once. The specimen was peripheral blood. Every receptor here comes from a woman aged 55-69 years with COVID-19, enrolled during active disease.

This chain uses TRBV10-1 with TRBJ1-1; TRBD1 might be the D (5 bases). The CDR3 sequence is 12 residues long. Germline values: CDR1 WNHNN, CDR2 SYGVQD (reference sequence). Deletions cut 3 bases from V and 10 bases from J, with 12 bases between. CDR3 nucleotide sequence: TGCGCCAGCAGTGAAGGCCAGGGTCGAGCTTTCTTT. Amino acids: CASSEGQGRAFF.

The chain employs TRBV6-5 and TRBJ2-1; TRBD1 matches at 11 bases. Germline V lookup: CDR1 MNHEY, CDR2 SVGAGI. Germline trimming cut 6 bases from V and 6 bases from J; bases unmatched to any gene: 7. The CDR3 has 15 amino acids. Here the CDR3 DNA reads TGTGCCAGCAGGAAGGGACAGGGGGTCAGCAATGAGCAGTTCTTC. Amino acids: CASRKGQGVSNEQFF.

Here the CDR3 reads CAWRGSGHTEAFF. The DNA of the CDR3 is TGTGCCTGGAGAGGAAGCGGGCACACTGAAGCTTTCTTT. The chain couples TRBV30 to TRBJ1-1, with D unresolved. The CDR3 totals 13 residues. V lost 3 bases, J lost 3 bases, and 11 bases lay in between. The germline V gene encodes CDR1 GTSNPN and CDR2 SVGIG (reference sequence).

J is TRBJ1-1 and V is TRBV5-8, with D maybe TRBD1 (5 bases). The V end was cut by 6 bases, the J end by 4 bases, with 16 bases between. The germline V gene has CDR1 SGHTS and CDR2 YDEGEE. This CDR3 region has 14 residues. CDR3 DNA sequence: TGTGCCAGCAAATTAGGGGCGTTCAGCACTGAAGCTTTCTTT. It is translated as CASKLGAFSTEAFF.

V gene TRBV9 combines with J gene TRBJ2-1; 9 bases are a match to TRBD1. Germline CDR1 is SGDLS and CDR2 is YYNGEE. CDR3 length: 16 residues. J lost 6 bases, V lost 3 bases, and 10 bases had no gene match. Here the CDR3 DNA reads TGTGCCAGCAGCGCCGCTACAGGGGGCGAAGGCAATGAGCAGTTCTTC. Translation gives CASSAATGGEGNEQFF.

The chain combines TRBV3-1 (or the pseudogene TRBV3-2) with TRBJ2-4; 9 nucleotides line up with TRBD1. CDR3 length: 18 amino acids. CDR1 LGHDT and CDR2 YNNKEL come from the germline V gene (reference sequence). V was clipped by 1 base and J by 10 bases; unmatched bases: 17. The CDR3 is CASSQVGPRDRVGGIQYF. In DNA, the CDR3 is TGTGCCAGCAGCCAAGTAGGCCCAAGGGACAGGGTGGGAGGTATTCAGTACTTC.

The chain has TRBV6-5 and TRBJ2-7; a weak D match, TRBD1 (7 bases). There are 14 residues in the CDR3. Trimming took off 7 bases at V and 0 bases at J, with 13 bases between the two ends. Germline CDR1 is MNHEY and CDR2 is SVGAGI. Here the CDR3 DNA reads TGTGCCAGCATAAGGGGGGACAGCTCCTACGAGCAGTACGTC. As protein: CASIRGDSSYEQYV.

The chain is built from TRBV13 and TRBJ1-6, with D uncertain. Germline loops: CDR1 PRHDT, CDR2 FYEKMQ (reference sequence). Between the trimmed V and J ends, which lost 2 bases and 9 bases, there was a span of 14 bases. The CDR3 consists of 15 residues. CDR3 nucleotides: TGTGCCAGCAGCTTAACTTCAGGCCCAATTTCACCCCTCCACTTT. Its protein is CASSLTSGPISPLHF.

This rearrangement joins TRBV11-2 to TRBJ1-2; D is ambiguous. The CDR3 sequence is 16 residues long. The germline V gene encodes CDR1 SGHAT and CDR2 FQNNGV. The V and J ends lost 0 bases and 0 bases respectively, with 11 bases between them. The CDR3 spells CASSLDPTGSNYGYTF. The CDR3 region has the DNA TGTGCCAGCAGCTTAGATCCGACGGGATCTAACTATGGCTACACCTTC.

The chain employs TRBV7-9 and TRBJ2-1; 14 nucleotides align to TRBD2. Germline-derived CDR1 and CDR2 are SEHNR and FQNEAQ (reference sequence). The trim removed 5 bases at V and 7 bases at J, leaving 16 bases unmatched. CDR3 length: 19 amino acids. As DNA, the CDR3 is TGTGCCAGCAGCCTGATGACTAGCGGGGGGGTCCTTAAGGGAAATGAGCAGTTCTTC. Translating gives CASSLMTSGGVLKGNEQFF.

Of note for this clone: At one end, the junction sequence differs from germline, possibly due to a read error. The chain carries TRBV18 and TRBJ1-6, with 10 bases that match TRBD1. This CDR3 spans 19 amino acids. In germline, CDR1 is KGHSH, CDR2 LQKENI. DNA of the CDR3: TGTGCCGGCTCACGGGACAGGGGAGGATTGCGCTCCTATAATTCACCCCTCCACTTT. This codes for CAGSRDRGGLRSYNSPLHF.

CDR3 nucleotides: TGTGCCACCAGCACAGACGGGGGTAACTATGGCTACACCTTC. Translated, it gives CATSTDGGNYGYTF. This chain links TRBV15 with TRBJ1-2, with a tentative D call TRBD1 (5 bases). Per germline, CDR1 LNHNV and CDR2 YYDKDF (reference sequence). This CDR3 has 14 amino acids. Trimming shortened V by 4 bases and J by 1 base, and 10 bases separated the two germline ends.

The genes are TRBV19 and TRBJ1-2; TRBD1 is a possible D gene (6 bases). The CDR3 is 17 amino acids. The V gene's germline CDR1 is LNHDA and CDR2 SQIVND (reference sequence). V gave up 0 bases and J gave up 0 bases, with 14 bases separating them. CDR3 nucleotides: TGTGCCAGTAGTATAGATCTAGGACAGAATTCTAACTATGGCTACACCTTC. Protein: CASSIDLGQNSNYGYTF.

The sample holds a few counts of this clone. The V gene is TRBV5-8, the J gene TRBJ1-4; the match to TRBD1 covers 10 bases. CDR1 is SGHTS and CDR2 is YDEGEE in the germline V gene. The CDR3 is 16 residues long. With 0 bases clipped from V and 6 bases from J, the junction kept 5 bases outside the gene matches. The CDR3 is CASSLGDRGRHEKLFF. Here the CDR3 DNA reads TGTGCCAGCAGCTTGGGCGACAGGGGGCGTCATGAAAAACTGTTTTTT.

V is TRBV2 and J is TRBJ1-5; D perhaps matches TRBD1 (5 bases). Germline V gene sequence: CDR1 SNHLY, CDR2 FYNNEI. V was cut by 7 bases and J by 1 base, with 11 bases left in between. This CDR3 spans 14 amino acids. The CDR3, as DNA: TGTGCCAGCACCTCCGGGGGAAGCAATCAGCCCCAGCATTTT. It codes for CASTSGGSNQPQHF.

CDR3 bases: TGTGCCACCAGCAGAAAAACAGGGTCAACTAATGAAAAACTGTTTTTT. Residues: CATSRKTGSTNEKLFF. The chain has TRBV15 and TRBJ1-4; D is possibly TRBD1 (6 bases). The germline V gene has CDR1 LNHNV and CDR2 YYDKDF (reference sequence). The CDR3 totals 16 residues. V lost 2 bases to trimming and J lost 0 bases, with 10 bases between them. Using reference TRBV15 and TRBJ1-4 for the parts outside the CDR3, the full variable domain is DAMVIQNPRYQVTQFGKPVTLSCSQTLNHNVMYWYQQKSSQAPKLLFHYYDKDFNNEADTPDNFQSRRPNTSFCFLDIRSPGLGDTAMYLCATSRKTGSTNEKLFFGSGTQLSVL.

The chain uses TRBV4-2 and TRBJ1-1, with D perhaps TRBD1 (6 bases). Trimming pared 0 bases from V and 6 bases from J, leaving 11 bases between. The CDR3 totals 14 residues. CDR1 is LGHNA and CDR2 is YNFKEQ in the germline V gene. CDR3 in amino acids: CASSQERGWAEAFF. The CDR3, as DNA: TGTGCCAGCAGCCAAGAGAGGGGGTGGGCTGAAGCTTTCTTT.

The chain uses TRBV29-1 and TRBJ2-2; 8 bases fit TRBD1. Per germline, CDR1 SQVTM and CDR2 ANQGSEA. The junction had 5 bases not matched to a gene; V was cut back by 3 bases and J by 5 bases. This CDR3 spans 14 amino acids. In nucleotides, the CDR3 is TGCAGCGTTGAGGGTCGGACAGGGACCGGGGAGCTGTTTTTT. It codes for CSVEGRTGTGELFF.

This chain connects TRBV7-3 to TRBJ2-2; 8 bases are shared with TRBD1. With V trimmed by 5 bases and J by 1 base, 6 bases remained unmatched. The CDR3 is 16 amino acids. Looked up from germline, CDR1 is SGHTA and CDR2 is FQGTGA. As DNA, the CDR3 is TGTGCCAGCAGCCCCCCCGGGACAGGGAACACCGGGGAGCTGTTTTTT. Its translation: CASSPPGTGNTGELFF.

This clone was seen a single time. The V call is TRBV5-1, the J call TRBJ2-7, with 8 positions matching TRBD2. In germline, CDR1 is SGHRS, CDR2 YFSETQ. Losses at the gene ends were 6 bases for V and 3 bases for J; bases not matched to a gene: 14. CDR3 length: 16 residues. CDR3 nucleotide sequence: TGCGCCAGCACCCCCGGGGGGGGATCTCTGAACTACGAGCAGTACTTC. Translating gives CASTPGGGSLNYEQYF.

The V call is TRBV6-1, the J call TRBJ1-2, with a weak D call TRBD1 (5 bases). CDR1 MNHNS and CDR2 SASEGT come from the germline V gene. The V end lost 2 bases, the J end lost 7 bases, and 14 bases lay between the germline ends. The CDR3 loop spans 14 amino acids. In DNA form, the CDR3 reads TGTGCCAGCAGTGAACGGTGGGGGGAAGGTGGCTACACCTTC. Its translation: CASSERWGEGGYTF.

The chain recombines TRBV6-5 with TRBJ1-5, with D possibly matching TRBD1 (6 bases). Germline V gene sequence: CDR1 MNHEY, CDR2 SVGAGI. The V and J ends lost 6 bases and 0 bases respectively, with 12 bases between them. This CDR3 has 15 residues. The CDR3 spells CASRSWTDSNQPQHF. The CDR3 DNA reads as TGTGCCAGCAGATCGTGGACAGATAGCAATCAGCCCCAGCATTTT.

The chain employs TRBV9 and TRBJ2-1; 8 positions agree with TRBD2. CDR3 length: 18 amino acids. The trim removed 0 bases at V and 7 bases at J, leaving 15 bases unmatched. Germline lookup yields CDR1 SGDLS and CDR2 YYNGEE. The CDR3 nucleotides read TGTGCCAGCAGCGTAGGATCCCCTCGCGGGGGGCCCCAGAATGAGCAGTTCTTC. This gives the protein CASSVGSPRGGPQNEQFF. The full variable domain, completed using reference TRBV9 and TRBJ2-1, is DSGVTQTPKHLITATGQRVTLRCSPRSGDLSVYWYQQSLDQGLQFLIQYYNGEERAKGNILERFSAQQFPDLHSELNLSSLELGDSALYFCASSVGSPRGGPQNEQFFGPGTRLTVL.

The chain employs TRBV27 and TRBJ2-6; the D is unclear. Trimming pared 6 bases from V and 2 bases from J, leaving 14 bases between. This CDR3 contains 16 residues. CDR1 is MNHEY and CDR2 is SMNVEV in the germline V gene (reference sequence). The CDR3 DNA follows: TGTGCCAGCAGGTCGCACAAGAGGACTGGGGCCAACGTCCTGACTTTC. Encoded protein: CASRSHKRTGANVLTF. Combining the CDR3 with reference TRBV27 and TRBJ2-6 gives the whole variable domain EAQVTQNPRYLITVTGKKLTVTCSQNMNHEYMSWYRQDPGLGLRQIYYSMNVEVTDKGDVPEGYKVSRKEKRNFPLILESPSPNQTSLYFCASRSHKRTGANVLTFGAGSRLTVL.